This record concerns one TCR beta chain sequence. Its specific antigen is unknown. No much larger clone is present one base from it, and per-base qualities are unavailable. TCRbeta CDR3 regions were amplified from genomic DNA by means of the immunoSEQ Assay, a bias-controlled multiplex PCR. The authors processed their data as follows. Nucleated cell counts per sample were estimated from amplification of reference gene primers within the assay. To quantify the absolute abundance of each unique TCRbeta CDR3 rearrangement, sequence reads were collapsed and filtered. For each sample, productive Simpson clonality was calculated as the square root of Simpson's diversity index over productive rearrangements. TCRdb's version of the immuneACCESS table is confined to in-frame rearrangements and falls short of the full clone set. An unresolved V gene accounts for under half of the shortfall where checked; the remainder is of unknown origin. D and trimming were read from the DNA, whereas the V and J calls and clone size are those reported in that table. This sample has about 370,000 clones in its table, and around nine tenths of those were observed once. 1.5% to 2% of the sample is taken by the ten largest.

Enrolling through a virtual design, the prospective study's participants ranged in age from about 18 to 89 years and lived across roughly 23 United States geographic areas. In the prospective study, cohorts were assigned on the basis of participant-reported clinical history obtained from a screening survey and a study questionnaire. Recovered participants in ImmuneRACE Cohort 3 were defined by two consecutive negative NP/OP PCR tests, clearance by a healthcare professional, or resolution of symptoms. In the prospective study, mobile phlebotomists collected whole blood, serum and a nasopharyngeal or oropharyngeal swab from each participant. Additional blood draws and questionnaires over an approximately two-month period could optionally be provided by prospective study participants. Before DNA extraction, prospective study blood samples were shipped either frozen or at room temperature. The sample comes from a study of blood T cell repertoires in COVID-19 (dated by TCRdb to 2019 to 2021). For the wider study: The collaborator samples originated in the United States, Italy and Spain and spanned the acute and convalescent phases of COVID-19. Where available, HLA class I and class II types were obtained from metadata supplied by the sample provider rather than from assay-based typing. The material from the prospective study consisted of cDNA or gDNA derived from T cells, B-cell-depleted T cells, or PBMCs. A de-identified subject ID, COVID-19 status, age in years and sex were almost always included in the sample metadata. Deeply sampled blood TCRbeta repertoires from subjects exposed to, actively infected with, or recovered from COVID-19 were included in the dataset. The samples were drawn from two sources: the first 160 participants of the ongoing ImmuneRACE study, and over 1,000 subjects contributed by 6 global collaborators. The repertoires were released in a freely available public database intended as a resource for research on the immune response to SARS-CoV-2. Study-wide conclusions, independent of this receptor: The amount of clinical and demographic metadata varied by source and participant and was provided uncurated.

The sample was PBMCs or T cells enriched from blood (not recorded which). This clonotype was obtained from a young woman who had recovered from COVID-19.

The CDR3 protein is CAWAPGQRGYTF. The DNA reads as follows: TGTGCCTGGGCGCCGGGACAGAGAGGCTACACCTTC. The V and J segments used are TRBV30 and TRBJ1-2, and TRBD1 matches 7 of the central bases. According to the germline V gene (reference sequence), CDR1 reads GTSNPN and CDR2 reads SVGIG. Germline trimming: 5 bases from V, 8 bases from J; junction bases outside gene matches: 8. Including cysteine and phenylalanine, the CDR3 has 12 amino acids. The DNA shown is the 36-base CDR3, in frame from base 1.